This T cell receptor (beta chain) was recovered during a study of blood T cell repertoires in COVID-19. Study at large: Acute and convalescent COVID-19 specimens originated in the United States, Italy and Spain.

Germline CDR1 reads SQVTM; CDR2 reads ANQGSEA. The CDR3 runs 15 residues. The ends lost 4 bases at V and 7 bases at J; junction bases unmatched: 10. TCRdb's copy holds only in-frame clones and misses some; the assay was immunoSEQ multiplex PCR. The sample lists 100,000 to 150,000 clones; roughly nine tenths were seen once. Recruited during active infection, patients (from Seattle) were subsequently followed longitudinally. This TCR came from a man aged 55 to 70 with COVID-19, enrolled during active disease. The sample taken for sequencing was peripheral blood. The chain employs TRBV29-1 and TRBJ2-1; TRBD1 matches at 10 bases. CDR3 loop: CSVADPRTGGNEQFF. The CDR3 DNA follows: TGCAGCGTTGCGGACCCTCGGACAGGGGGAAATGAGCAGTTCTTC.